This T cell receptor beta chain was recorded in a study of blood T cell repertoires in COVID-19. Turning to the study itself: Samples representing acute and convalescent COVID-19 were sourced from the United States, Italy and Spain. The analysed material was cDNA or gDNA that came from T cells, B-cell-depleted T cells, or PBMCs.

The CDR3 is made up of 15 amino acids. Germline CDR1 and CDR2: SGHRS and YFSETQ. V was pared by 4 bases and J by 3 bases, with 17 bases between. The table came from immunoSEQ multiplex PCR; TCRdb's copy has only in-frame clones and leaves some out. The repertoire includes about 270,000 clones, over 75% of them detected once, and around 9.2% sits in the top ten. Specimen: peripheral blood. The receptor's source is a human donor in a cohort sampled during active COVID-19. The chain combines TRBV5-1 with TRBJ2-7, with D possibly being TRBD2 (5 bases). DNA for the CDR3: TGCGCCAGCAGCAGGGATGGAGGCCCAAGCTACGAGCAGTACTTC. The encoded protein is CASSRDGGPSYEQYF.